This T cell receptor (beta chain) was observed in a study of blood T cell repertoires in COVID-19. Study as a whole: COVID-19 samples collected from the United States, Italy and Spain covered acute and convalescent phases. Sources were T cells, B-cell-depleted T cells, or PBMCs; the material itself was cDNA or gDNA.

Authors' analysis steps: Using reference gene primer amplification, nucleated cell counts were estimated. Produced via immunoSEQ multiplex PCR; TCRdb's table is partial and in-frame only. The V and J calls and clone size were taken over from that table, and D and trimming were inferred from the DNA. The data show about 140,000 clones, roughly four fifths seen once. This clone appeared a few times. CDR3 length equals 13 residues. V lost 3 bases, J lost 5 bases, and 3 bases stayed unmatched. Germline assignment: CDR1 SGHTA and CDR2 FQGTGA. The source of this sequence is a human donor in a cohort sampled during active COVID-19. V is TRBV7-3 and J is TRBJ1-1, with 7 bases matching TRBD1. Material for sequencing was peripheral blood. The CDR3 sequence is CASSFSQGTEAFF. CDR3 nucleotides: TGTGCCAGCAGCTTCTCACAGGGGACTGAAGCTTTCTTT.